Following are 20 T cell receptor beta chains from one sample sequenced in a study of cytomegalovirus exposure and HLA in healthy donors (dated 2017 in TCRdb). Library prep was done by the immunoSEQ multiplex PCR assay. For the multiplex PCR, a mixture combining 60 forward primers for TCR Vbeta segments and 13 reverse primers for TCR Jbeta segments was used. TCRdb took over this immuneACCESS table, retaining in-frame rearrangements with V and J assigned. Such tables are incomplete; in checked studies, under half of the missing clones stem from an unresolved V gene, and the remainder is unexplained. This sample comprises tens of thousands of clones, 78% of them detected only once. The ten top clones hold less than 7% of the sample. Sequencing was carried out using PBMCs. The origin of the receptors is a male donor in good health and CMV-seropositive.

The gene calls are TRBV4-1 and TRBJ2-7; 7 bases line up with TRBD2. The CDR3 contains 15 residues. Germline values: CDR1 MGHRA, CDR2 YSYEKL. Trimming at V came to 1 base and at J to 1 base, leaving 4 bases not matched to a gene. CDR3 loop: CASSQVTGRSYEQYF. The CDR3 nucleotides read TGCGCCAGCAGCCAAGTTACCGGGAGGTCCTACGAGCAGTACTTC.

This clone is a singleton in its sample. V usage is TRBV5-1 and J usage is TRBJ2-7; D is possibly TRBD1 (6 bases). V was pared by 0 bases and J by 2 bases, with 6 bases between. This CDR3 is built from 13 residues. Germline CDR1 SGHRS, CDR2 YFSETQ. CDR3 bases: TGCGCCAGCAGCTTGGAGGGGGCCTACGAGCAGTACTTC. Residues: CASSLEGAYEQYF.

J is TRBJ2-1 and V is TRBV27; TRBD2 aligns across 11 bases. Germline V CDR1 and CDR2: MNHEY, SMNVEV (reference sequence). Trimming at V came to 0 bases and at J to 15 bases, leaving 13 bases not matched to a gene. There are 16 residues in the CDR3. This CDR3 is CASSLSDLAGGSKLFF. Here the CDR3 DNA reads TGTGCCAGCAGTTTATCGGATCTAGCGGGGGGTAGTAAGTTGTTCTTC.

The chain couples TRBV7-2 to TRBJ2-7; possibly TRBD2 for D (6 bases). Trimming removed 5 bases from V and 4 bases from J, with 12 bases in between. CDR3 length: 13 residues. Germline values: CDR1 SGHTA, CDR2 FQGNSA. CDR3 amino acids: CASSGGTAYEQYF. CDR3 sequence (DNA): TGTGCCAGCAGCGGGGGGACGGCGTACGAGCAGTACTTC.

The V call is TRBV10-3, the J call TRBJ2-7; 9 bases align to TRBD1. Germline V gene sequence: CDR1 ENHRY, CDR2 SYGVKD. CDR3 length: 14 residues. With 7 bases clipped from V and 3 bases from J, the junction kept 7 bases outside the gene matches. CDR3 nucleotide sequence: TGTGCCATCACCCAGGGACAGGGTGACTACGAGCAGTACTTC. This sequence encodes CAITQGQGDYEQYF.

The chain joins TRBV7-9 to TRBJ2-5, with 7 bases aligning to TRBD2. In germline, CDR1 is SEHNR, CDR2 FQNEAQ (reference sequence). V dropped 5 bases and J dropped 11; count of bases not matched to a gene: 17. This CDR3 is built from 15 residues. The CDR3 DNA reads TGTGCCAGCAGCCCCACGGGAGGAGGGCCCTTAGAGCAGTACTTC. It is translated as CASSPTGGGPLEQYF.

J is TRBJ1-5 and V is TRBV4-1, with a possible D match to TRBD1 (6 bases). The ends were cut back, 9 bases at V and 8 bases at J, with 14 bases in the middle. CDR1 is MGHRA, CDR2 YSYEKL, per germline. The CDR3 spans 12 residues. Here the CDR3 DNA reads TGCGCCAGGAGACAGGACGGCGAGCCCCAGCATTTT. Protein product: CARRQDGEPQHF.

This chain joins TRBV29-1 and TRBJ1-1; D is uncertain. Germline lookup yields CDR1 SQVTM and CDR2 ANQGSEA. CDR3 length: 12 residues. V lost 6 bases and J lost 5, with 13 bases in between. The CDR3 DNA reads TGCAGCGTCGAATTCGCGGGGACTGAAGCTTTCTTT. Protein sequence: CSVEFAGTEAFF.

This sequence joins TRBV29-1 and TRBJ2-7; perhaps TRBD1 as D (7 bases). The V end was cut by 4 bases, the J end by 7 bases, with 23 bases between. CDR3 length: 15 residues. Per the germline V gene, CDR1 is SQVTM and CDR2 is ANQGSEA. DNA for the CDR3: TGCAGCGTTGCTCCGGGGGACAGTCTAACGGGGGAGCAGTACTTC. Protein sequence: CSVAPGDSLTGEQYF.

The CDR3 here is CASSYSSGTNTGELFF. CDR3 nucleotides: TGTGCCAGCAGTTACTCAAGCGGGACAAACACCGGGGAGCTGTTTTTT. V usage is TRBV6-5 and J usage is TRBJ2-2, with a tentative D call TRBD2 (7 bases). The CDR3 runs to 16 residues. V was clipped by 0 bases and J by 2 bases, with 10 bases between them. Per the germline V gene, CDR1 is MNHEY and CDR2 is SVGAGI.

This sequence joins TRBV2 and TRBJ2-1; 9 nucleotides line up with TRBD2. V was clipped by 5 bases and J by 4 bases; unmatched bases: 9. Germline loops: CDR1 SNHLY, CDR2 FYNNEI. The CDR3 loop spans 16 amino acids. CDR3 in amino acids: CASSSGLATLYNEQFF. CDR3 coding DNA: TGTGCCAGCAGTTCCGGACTAGCGACTCTTTACAATGAGCAGTTCTTC.

Comments on this clone: Different DNA sequences within this sample yield the same CDR3. This chain joins TRBV9 and TRBJ2-3; TRBD2 matches 8 bases. This CDR3 comprises 16 residues. Germline V lookup: CDR1 SGDLS, CDR2 YYNGEE. Unmatched junction bases numbered 3, after V lost 0 bases and J lost 0 bases. The CDR3 sequence is CASSVGTSGSTDTQYF. In DNA, the CDR3 is TGTGCCAGCAGCGTAGGCACTAGCGGTAGCACAGATACGCAGTATTTT.

The gene calls are TRBV27 and TRBJ2-7; 7 positions agree with TRBD2. CDR3 length: 16 amino acids. V lost 8 bases to trimming and J lost 0 bases; unmatched junction nucleotides: 13. The V gene's germline CDR1 is MNHEY and CDR2 SMNVEV (reference sequence). This CDR3 reads CASAPGGGGRSYEQYF. As DNA, the CDR3 is TGTGCCAGCGCCCCCGGTGGGGGAGGGCGCTCCTACGAGCAGTACTTC.

The chain links TRBV4-1 to TRBJ2-7; D unresolved. There are 13 residues in the CDR3. V was shortened by 1 base and J by 0 bases, with 4 bases between the two germline ends. Germline loops: CDR1 MGHRA, CDR2 YSYEKL. The CDR3 spells CASSQGLSYEQYF. Written as DNA, the CDR3 is TGCGCCAGCAGCCAAGGACTCTCCTACGAGCAGTACTTC.

The chain recombines TRBV10-3 with TRBJ1-6; D gene ambiguous. V was pared by 3 bases and J by 0 bases, with 6 bases between. Germline V lookup: CDR1 ENHRY, CDR2 SYGVKD. CDR3 size: 15 residues. CDR3 in amino acids: CAISDWSSYNSPLHF. The CDR3 DNA follows: TGTGCCATCAGTGATTGGAGCTCCTATAATTCACCCCTCCACTTT.

This clone turned up a few times. This chain joins TRBV7-2 and TRBJ1-5; D remains ambiguous. V dropped 2 bases and J dropped 4 bases, with 6 bases sitting between them. Per germline, CDR1 SGHTA and CDR2 FQGNSA. The CDR3 has 13 amino acids. CDR3 bases: TGTGCCAGCAGCTTATCACAGAATCAGCCCCAGCATTTT. It codes for CASSLSQNQPQHF.

V usage is TRBV28 and J usage is TRBJ2-7; 9 bases are a match to TRBD2. Per germline, CDR1 MDHEN and CDR2 SYDVKM. The CDR3 is 14 residues long. V lost 9 bases, J lost 3 bases, and 9 bases stayed unmatched. The CDR3 DNA sequence: TGTGCCAGTCTAGGGGTGACTAGCGGCTACGAGCAGTACTTC. This codes for CASLGVTSGYEQYF.

The table lists this clone with a few counts. The chain is built from TRBV28 and TRBJ1-4, with D unclear. The V gene's germline CDR1 is MDHEN and CDR2 SYDVKM. V lost 4 bases and J 7 bases, leaving 13 bases between the germline ends. The CDR3 is 14 residues long. The CDR3: CASSSWRVSEKLFF. CDR3 DNA: TGTGCCAGCAGTTCGTGGAGGGTTAGTGAAAAACTGTTTTTT. The complete variable domain, with remaining parts taken from reference TRBV28 and TRBJ1-4, reads DVKVTQSSRYLVKRTGEKVFLECVQDMDHENMFWYRQDPGLGLRLIYFSYDVKMKEKGDIPEGYSVSREKKERFSLILESASTNQTSMYLCASSSWRVSEKLFFGSGTQLSVL.

The chain carries TRBV6-1 and TRBJ1-2; 7 bases are shared with TRBD1. V dropped 6 bases and J dropped 7; count of bases not matched to a gene: 11. This CDR3 has 14 residues. Germline assignment: CDR1 MNHNS and CDR2 SASEGT. The CDR3 here is CASRPEDRLRGYTF. CDR3 coding DNA: TGTGCCAGCAGACCTGAGGACAGGCTACGTGGCTACACCTTC.

The DNA for the CDR3 is TGTGCCAGCACTCAGGAGATGGAGGTAGTCGGCGGGGAGCTGTTTTTT. Protein sequence: CASTQEMEVVGGELFF. The chain couples TRBV2 to TRBJ2-2, with a tentative D call TRBD2 (5 bases). Trimming removed 7 bases from V and 7 bases from J, with 22 bases in between. Germline CDR1 and CDR2: SNHLY and FYNNEI. The CDR3 is 16 residues long.